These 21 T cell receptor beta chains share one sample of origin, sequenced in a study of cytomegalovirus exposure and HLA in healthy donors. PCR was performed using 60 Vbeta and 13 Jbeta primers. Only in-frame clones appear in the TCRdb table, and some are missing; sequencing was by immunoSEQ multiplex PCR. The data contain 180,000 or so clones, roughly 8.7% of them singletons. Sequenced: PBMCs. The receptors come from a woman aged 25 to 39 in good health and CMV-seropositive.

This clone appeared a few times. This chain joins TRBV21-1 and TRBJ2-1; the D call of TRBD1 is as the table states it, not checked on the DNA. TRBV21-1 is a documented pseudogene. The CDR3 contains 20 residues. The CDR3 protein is CASSKARTGLGQPSYNEQFF. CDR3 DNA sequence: TGTGCCAGCAGCAAAGCAAGGACCGGCCTGGGACAGCCCTCCTACAATGAGCAGTTCTTC.

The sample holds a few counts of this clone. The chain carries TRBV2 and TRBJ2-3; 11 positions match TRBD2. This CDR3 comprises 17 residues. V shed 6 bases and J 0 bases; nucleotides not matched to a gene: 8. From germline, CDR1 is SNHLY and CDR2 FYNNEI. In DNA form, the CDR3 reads TGTGCCAGCAGGGGGCGAAGACTAGCGGGAAGCACAGATACGCAGTATTTT. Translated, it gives CASRGRRLAGSTDTQYF.

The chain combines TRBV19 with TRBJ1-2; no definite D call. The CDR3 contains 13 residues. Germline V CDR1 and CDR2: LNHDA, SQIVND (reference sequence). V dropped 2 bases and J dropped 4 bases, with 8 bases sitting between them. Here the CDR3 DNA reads TGTGCCAGTAGTATAATTGGCTTCTATGGCTACACCTTC. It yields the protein CASSIIGFYGYTF.

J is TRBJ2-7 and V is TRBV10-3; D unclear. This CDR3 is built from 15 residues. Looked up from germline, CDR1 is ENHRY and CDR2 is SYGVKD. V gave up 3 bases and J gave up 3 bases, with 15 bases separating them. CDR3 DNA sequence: TGTGCCATCAGTGACTCCGGAGTATCGGGCTACGAGCAGTACTTC. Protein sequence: CAISDSGVSGYEQYF.

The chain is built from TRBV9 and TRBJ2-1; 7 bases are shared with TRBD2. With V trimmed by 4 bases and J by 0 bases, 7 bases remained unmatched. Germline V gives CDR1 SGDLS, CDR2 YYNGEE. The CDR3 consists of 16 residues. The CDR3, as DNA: TGTGCCAGCAGCCCCAGCGGGACCCTCTCCTACAATGAGCAGTTCTTC. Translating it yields CASSPSGTLSYNEQFF.

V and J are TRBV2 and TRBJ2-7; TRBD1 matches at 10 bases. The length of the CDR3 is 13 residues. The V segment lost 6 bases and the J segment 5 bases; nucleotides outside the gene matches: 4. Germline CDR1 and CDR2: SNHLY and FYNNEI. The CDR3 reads CASRWDRGDEQYF. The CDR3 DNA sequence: TGTGCCAGCAGGTGGGACAGGGGCGACGAGCAGTACTTC.

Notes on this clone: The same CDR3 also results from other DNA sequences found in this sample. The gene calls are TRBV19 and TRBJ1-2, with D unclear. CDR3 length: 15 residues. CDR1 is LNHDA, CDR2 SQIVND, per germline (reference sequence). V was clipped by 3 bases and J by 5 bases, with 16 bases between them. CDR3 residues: CASSMGLRDIYGYTF. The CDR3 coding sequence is TGTGCCAGTAGTATGGGCCTACGAGACATTTATGGCTACACCTTC. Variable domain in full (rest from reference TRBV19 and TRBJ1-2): DGGITQSPKYLFRKEGQNVTLSCEQNLNHDAMYWYRQDPGQGLRLIYYSQIVNDFQKGDIAEGYSVSREKKESFPLTVTSAQKNPTAFYLCASSMGLRDIYGYTFGSGTRLTVV.

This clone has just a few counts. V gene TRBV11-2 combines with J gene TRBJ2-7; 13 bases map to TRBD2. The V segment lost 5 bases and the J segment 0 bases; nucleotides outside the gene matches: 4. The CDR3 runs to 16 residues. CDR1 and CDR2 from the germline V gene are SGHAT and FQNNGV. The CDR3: CASSARTSGSSYEQYF. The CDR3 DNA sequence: TGTGCCAGCAGCGCCCGGACTAGCGGGAGCTCCTACGAGCAGTACTTC.

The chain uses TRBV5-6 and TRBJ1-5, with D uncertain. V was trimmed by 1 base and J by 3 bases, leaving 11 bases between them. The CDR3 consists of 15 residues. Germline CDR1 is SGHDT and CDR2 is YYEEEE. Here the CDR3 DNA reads TGTGCCAGCAGCTTGCGCCAGGCCTTCAATCAGCCCCAGCATTTT. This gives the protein CASSLRQAFNQPQHF.

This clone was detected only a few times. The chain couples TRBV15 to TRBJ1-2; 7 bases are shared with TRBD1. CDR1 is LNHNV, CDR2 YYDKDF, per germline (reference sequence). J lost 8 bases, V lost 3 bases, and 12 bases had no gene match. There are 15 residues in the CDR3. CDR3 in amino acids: CATSSHFGQGDGYTF. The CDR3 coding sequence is TGTGCCACCAGCAGCCACTTTGGGCAGGGGGACGGCTACACCTTC.

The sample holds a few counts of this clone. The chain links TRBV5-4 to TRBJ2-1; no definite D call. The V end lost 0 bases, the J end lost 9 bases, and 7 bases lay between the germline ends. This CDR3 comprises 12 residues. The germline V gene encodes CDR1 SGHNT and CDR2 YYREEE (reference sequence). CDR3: CASSLGSGEQFF. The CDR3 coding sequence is TGTGCCAGCAGCTTGGGTTCAGGTGAGCAGTTCTTC.

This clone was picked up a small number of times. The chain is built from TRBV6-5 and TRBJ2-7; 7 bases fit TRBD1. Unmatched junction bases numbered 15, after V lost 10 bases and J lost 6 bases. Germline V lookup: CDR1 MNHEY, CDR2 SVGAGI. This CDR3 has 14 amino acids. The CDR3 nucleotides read TGTGCCACGTTATTGGGACAGCATTCGCGCGAGCAGTACTTC. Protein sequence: CATLLGQHSREQYF.

For the CDR3, the DNA is TGCGCCAGCAGCGGCCGGACAGGGGTAATGGGGGATGGCTACACCTTC. Translation: CASSGRTGVMGDGYTF. This chain uses TRBV5-1 with TRBJ1-2; 9 nucleotides align to TRBD1. Germline trimming cut 4 bases from V and 6 bases from J; bases unmatched to any gene: 13. Per germline, CDR1 SGHRS and CDR2 YFSETQ. The CDR3 loop spans 16 amino acids.

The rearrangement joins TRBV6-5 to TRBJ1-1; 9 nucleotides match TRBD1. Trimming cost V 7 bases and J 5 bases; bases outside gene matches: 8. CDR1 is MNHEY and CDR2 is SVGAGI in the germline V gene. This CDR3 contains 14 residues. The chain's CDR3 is CASTAGTGKTEAFF. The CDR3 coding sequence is TGTGCCAGCACCGCCGGGACAGGGAAAACTGAAGCTTTCTTT.

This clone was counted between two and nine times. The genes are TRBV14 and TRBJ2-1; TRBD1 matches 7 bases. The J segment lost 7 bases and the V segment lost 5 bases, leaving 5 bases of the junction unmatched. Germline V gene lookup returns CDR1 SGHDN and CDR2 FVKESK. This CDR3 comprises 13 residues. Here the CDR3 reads CASSSDRVNEQFF. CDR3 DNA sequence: TGTGCCAGCAGCAGCGACAGGGTAAATGAGCAGTTCTTC.

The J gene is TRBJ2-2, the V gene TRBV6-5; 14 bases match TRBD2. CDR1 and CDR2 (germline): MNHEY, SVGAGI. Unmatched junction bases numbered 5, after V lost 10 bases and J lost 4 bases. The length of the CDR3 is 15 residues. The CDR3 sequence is CATGTSGSRTGELFF. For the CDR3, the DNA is TGTGCCACGGGGACTAGCGGGAGTCGCACCGGGGAGCTGTTTTTT.

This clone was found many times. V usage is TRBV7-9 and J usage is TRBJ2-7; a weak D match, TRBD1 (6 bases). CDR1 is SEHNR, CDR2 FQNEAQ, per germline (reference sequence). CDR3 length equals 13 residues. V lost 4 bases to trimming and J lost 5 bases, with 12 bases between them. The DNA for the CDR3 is TGTGCCAGCAGCTCCTCAGGGGTCAACGAGCAGTACTTC. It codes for CASSSSGVNEQYF.

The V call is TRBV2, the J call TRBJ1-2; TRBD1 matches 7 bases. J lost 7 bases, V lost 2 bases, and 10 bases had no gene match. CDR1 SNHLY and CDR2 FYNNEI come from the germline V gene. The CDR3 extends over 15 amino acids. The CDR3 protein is CASSEYNEGARGYTF. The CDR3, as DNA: TGTGCCAGCAGTGAATATAACGAGGGGGCGCGTGGCTACACCTTC.

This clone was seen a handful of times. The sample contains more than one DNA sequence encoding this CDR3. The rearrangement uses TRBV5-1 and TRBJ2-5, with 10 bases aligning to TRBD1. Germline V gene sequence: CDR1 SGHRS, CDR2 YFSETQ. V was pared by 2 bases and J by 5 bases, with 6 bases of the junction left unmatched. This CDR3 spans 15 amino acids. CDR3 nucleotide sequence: TGCGCCAGCAGCTTTTCCGGGACAGGGGAGGAGACCCAGTACTTC. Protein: CASSFSGTGEETQYF.

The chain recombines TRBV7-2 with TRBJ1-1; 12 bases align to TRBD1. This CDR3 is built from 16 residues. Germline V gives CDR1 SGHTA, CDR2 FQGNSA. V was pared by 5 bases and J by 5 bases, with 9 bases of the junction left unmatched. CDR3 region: CASSRDRGLTGTEAFF. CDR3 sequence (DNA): TGTGCCAGCAGCCGGGACAGGGGGCTTACGGGGACTGAAGCTTTCTTT.

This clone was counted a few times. Written as DNA, the CDR3 is TGTGCCAGCAGCCAATCCATAGGACTAGCGGGAGATTACGAGCAGTACTTC. This sequence encodes CASSQSIGLAGDYEQYF. This rearrangement joins TRBV4-2 to TRBJ2-7; 13 nucleotides agree with TRBD2. The V and J ends lost 2 bases and 4 bases, in that order; junction bases with no gene match: 8. CDR3 length: 17 residues. Per germline, CDR1 LGHNA and CDR2 YNFKEQ.